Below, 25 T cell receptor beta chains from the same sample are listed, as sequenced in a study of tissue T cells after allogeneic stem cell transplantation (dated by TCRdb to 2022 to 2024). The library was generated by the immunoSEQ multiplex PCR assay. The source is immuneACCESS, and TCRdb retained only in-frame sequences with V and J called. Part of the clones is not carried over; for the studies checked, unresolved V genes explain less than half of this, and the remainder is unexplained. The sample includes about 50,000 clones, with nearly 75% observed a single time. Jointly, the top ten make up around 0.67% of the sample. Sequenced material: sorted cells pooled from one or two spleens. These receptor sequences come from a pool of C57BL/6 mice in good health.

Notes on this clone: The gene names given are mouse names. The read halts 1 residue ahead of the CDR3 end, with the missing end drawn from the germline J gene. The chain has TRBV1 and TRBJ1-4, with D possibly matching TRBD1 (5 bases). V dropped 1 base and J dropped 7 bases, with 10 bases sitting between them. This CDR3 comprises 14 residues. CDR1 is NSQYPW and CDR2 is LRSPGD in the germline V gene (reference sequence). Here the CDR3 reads CTCSAVRGAERLFF. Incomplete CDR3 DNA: TGCACCTGCAGTGCAGTCCGCGGGGCCGAAAGATTATTT.

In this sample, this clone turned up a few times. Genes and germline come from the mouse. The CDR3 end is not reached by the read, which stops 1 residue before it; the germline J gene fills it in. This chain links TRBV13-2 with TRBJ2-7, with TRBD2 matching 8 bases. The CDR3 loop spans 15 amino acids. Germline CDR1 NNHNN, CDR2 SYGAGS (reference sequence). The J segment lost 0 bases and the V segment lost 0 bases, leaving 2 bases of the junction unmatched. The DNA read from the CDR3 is TGTGCCAGCGGTGATGAATGGGGGGGCTCCTATGAACAGTAC. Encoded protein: CASGDEWGGSYEQY. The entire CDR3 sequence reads CASGDEWGGSYEQYF.

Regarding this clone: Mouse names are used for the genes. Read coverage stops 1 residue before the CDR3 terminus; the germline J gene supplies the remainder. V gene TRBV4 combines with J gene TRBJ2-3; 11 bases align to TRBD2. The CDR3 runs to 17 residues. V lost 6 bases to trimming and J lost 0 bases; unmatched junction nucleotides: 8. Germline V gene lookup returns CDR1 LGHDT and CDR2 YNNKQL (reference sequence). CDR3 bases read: TGTGCCAGCAGGAAGAGGGGACTGGGGGCTAGTGCAGAAACGCTGTAT. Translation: CASRKRGLGASAETLY. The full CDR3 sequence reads CASRKRGLGASAETLYF.

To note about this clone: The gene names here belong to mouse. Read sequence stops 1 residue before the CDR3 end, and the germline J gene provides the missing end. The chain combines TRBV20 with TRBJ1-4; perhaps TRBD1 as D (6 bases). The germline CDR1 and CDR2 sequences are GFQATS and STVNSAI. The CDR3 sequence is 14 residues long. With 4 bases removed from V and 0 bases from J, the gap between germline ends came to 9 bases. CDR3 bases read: TGTGGTGCTAACACAGGGTTTTCCAACGAAAGATTATTT. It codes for CGANTGFSNERLF. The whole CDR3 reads CGANTGFSNERLFF.

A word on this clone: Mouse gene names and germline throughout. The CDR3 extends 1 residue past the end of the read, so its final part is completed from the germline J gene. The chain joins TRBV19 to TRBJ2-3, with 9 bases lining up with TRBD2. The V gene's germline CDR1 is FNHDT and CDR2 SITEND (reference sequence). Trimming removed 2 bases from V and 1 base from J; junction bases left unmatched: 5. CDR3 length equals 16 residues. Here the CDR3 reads CASSIPPGGGAETLYF. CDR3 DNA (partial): TGTGCCAGCAGTATCCCTCCTGGGGGGGGTGCAGAAACGCTGTAT.

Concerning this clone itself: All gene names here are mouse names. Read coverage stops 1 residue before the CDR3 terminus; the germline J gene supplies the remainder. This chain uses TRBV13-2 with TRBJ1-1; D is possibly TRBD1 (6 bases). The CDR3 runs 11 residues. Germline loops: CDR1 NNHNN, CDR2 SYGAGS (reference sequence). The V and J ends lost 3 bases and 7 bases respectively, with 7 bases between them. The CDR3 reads CASGGTEEVFF. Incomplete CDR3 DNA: TGTGCCAGCGGTGGGACAGAAGAAGTCTTC.

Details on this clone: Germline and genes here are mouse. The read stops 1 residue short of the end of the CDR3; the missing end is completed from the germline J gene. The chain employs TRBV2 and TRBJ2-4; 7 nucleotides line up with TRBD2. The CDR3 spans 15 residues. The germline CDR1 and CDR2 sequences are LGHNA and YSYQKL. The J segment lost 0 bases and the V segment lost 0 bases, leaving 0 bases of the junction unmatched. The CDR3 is CASSQDWGSQNTLYF. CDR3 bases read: TGTGCCAGCAGCCAAGACTGGGGGAGTCAAAACACCTTGTAC.

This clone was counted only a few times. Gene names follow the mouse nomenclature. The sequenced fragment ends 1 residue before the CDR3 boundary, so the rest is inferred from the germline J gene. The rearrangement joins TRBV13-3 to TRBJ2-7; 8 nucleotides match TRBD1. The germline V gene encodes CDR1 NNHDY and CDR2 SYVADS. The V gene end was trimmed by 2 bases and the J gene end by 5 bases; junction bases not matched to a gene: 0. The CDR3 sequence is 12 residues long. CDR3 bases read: TGTGCCAGCAGTGAGACAGGGGATGAACAGTAC. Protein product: CASSETGDEQY. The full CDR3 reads CASSETGDEQYF.

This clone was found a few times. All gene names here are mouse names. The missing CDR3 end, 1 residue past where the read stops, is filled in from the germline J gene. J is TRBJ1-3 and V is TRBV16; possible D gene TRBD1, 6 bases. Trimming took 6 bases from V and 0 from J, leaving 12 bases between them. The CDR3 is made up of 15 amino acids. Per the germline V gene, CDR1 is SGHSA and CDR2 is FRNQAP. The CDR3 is CASSRDKYSGNTLYF. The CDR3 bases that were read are TGTGCAAGCAGTCGGGACAAATATTCTGGAAATACGCTCTAT.

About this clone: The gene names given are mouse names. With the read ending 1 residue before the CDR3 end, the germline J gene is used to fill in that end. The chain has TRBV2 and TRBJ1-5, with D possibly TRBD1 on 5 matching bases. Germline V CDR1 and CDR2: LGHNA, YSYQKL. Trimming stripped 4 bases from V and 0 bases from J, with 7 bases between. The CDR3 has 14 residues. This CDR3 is CASSRQYNNQAPLF. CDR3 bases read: TGTGCCAGCAGCCGACAGTATAACAACCAGGCTCCGCTT.

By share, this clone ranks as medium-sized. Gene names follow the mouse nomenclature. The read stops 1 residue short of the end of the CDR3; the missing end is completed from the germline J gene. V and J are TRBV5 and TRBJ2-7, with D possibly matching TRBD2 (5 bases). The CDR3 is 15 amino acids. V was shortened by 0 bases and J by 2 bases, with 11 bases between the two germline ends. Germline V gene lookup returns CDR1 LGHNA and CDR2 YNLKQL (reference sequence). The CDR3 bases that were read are TGTGCCAGCAGCCAAGATGGCTGGGAGACCTATGAACAGTAC. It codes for CASSQDGWETYEQY. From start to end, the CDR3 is CASSQDGWETYEQYF.

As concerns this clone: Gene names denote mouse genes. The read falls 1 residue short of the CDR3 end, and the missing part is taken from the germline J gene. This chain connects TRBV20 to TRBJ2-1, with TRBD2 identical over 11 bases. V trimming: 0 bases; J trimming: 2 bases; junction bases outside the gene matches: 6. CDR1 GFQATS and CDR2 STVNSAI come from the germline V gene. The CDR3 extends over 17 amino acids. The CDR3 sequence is CGARDLGLGAHYAEQFF. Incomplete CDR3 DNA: TGTGGTGCTAGGGATCTGGGACTGGGGGCCCACTATGCTGAGCAGTTC.

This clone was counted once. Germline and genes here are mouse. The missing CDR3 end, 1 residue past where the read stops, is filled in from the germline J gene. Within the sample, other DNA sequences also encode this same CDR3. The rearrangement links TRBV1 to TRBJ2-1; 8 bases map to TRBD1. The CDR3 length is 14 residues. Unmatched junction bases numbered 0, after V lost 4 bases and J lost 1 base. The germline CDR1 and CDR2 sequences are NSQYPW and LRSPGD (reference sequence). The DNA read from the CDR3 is TGCACCTGCAGTGGGGACAGGAACTATGCTGAGCAGTTC. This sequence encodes CTCSGDRNYAEQF. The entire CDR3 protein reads CTCSGDRNYAEQFF.

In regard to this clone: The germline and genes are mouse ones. Here the CDR3 reads CASSRRGTEVFF. CDR3 DNA (partial): TGTGCCAGCAGCCGACGGGGGACAGAAGTCTTC. The V call is TRBV4, the J call TRBJ1-1; possibly TRBD1 for D (5 bases). The read gets to within 1 residue of the CDR3 end, and the germline J gene fills in the rest. The V and J ends lost 5 bases and 5 bases respectively, with 9 bases between them. The germline CDR1 and CDR2 sequences are LGHDT and YNNKQL (reference sequence). This CDR3 contains 12 residues.

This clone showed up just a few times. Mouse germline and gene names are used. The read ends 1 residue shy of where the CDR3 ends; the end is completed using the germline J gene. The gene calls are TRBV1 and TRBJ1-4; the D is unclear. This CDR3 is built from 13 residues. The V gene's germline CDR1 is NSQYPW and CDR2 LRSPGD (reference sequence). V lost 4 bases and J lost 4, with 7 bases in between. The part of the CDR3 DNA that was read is TGCACCTGCAGTGGACAAATCAACGAAAGATTATTT. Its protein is CTCSGQINERLF. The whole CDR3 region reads CTCSGQINERLFF.

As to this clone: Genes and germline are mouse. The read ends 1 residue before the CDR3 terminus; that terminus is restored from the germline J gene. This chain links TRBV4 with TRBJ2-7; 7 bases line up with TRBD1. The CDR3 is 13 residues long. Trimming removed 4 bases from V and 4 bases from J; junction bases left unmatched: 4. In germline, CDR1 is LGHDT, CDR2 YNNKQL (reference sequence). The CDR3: CASSSGQSYEQYF. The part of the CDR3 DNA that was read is TGTGCCAGCAGCTCGGGACAGTCTTATGAACAGTAC.

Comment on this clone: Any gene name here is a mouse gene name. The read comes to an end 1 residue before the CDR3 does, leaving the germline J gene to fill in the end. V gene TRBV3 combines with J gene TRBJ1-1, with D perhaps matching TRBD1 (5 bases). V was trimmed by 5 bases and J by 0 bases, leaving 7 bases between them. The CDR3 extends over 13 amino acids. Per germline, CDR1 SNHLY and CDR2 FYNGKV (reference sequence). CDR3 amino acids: CASSPRANTEVFF. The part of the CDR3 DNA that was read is TGTGCCAGCAGCCCCAGGGCAAACACAGAAGTCTTC.

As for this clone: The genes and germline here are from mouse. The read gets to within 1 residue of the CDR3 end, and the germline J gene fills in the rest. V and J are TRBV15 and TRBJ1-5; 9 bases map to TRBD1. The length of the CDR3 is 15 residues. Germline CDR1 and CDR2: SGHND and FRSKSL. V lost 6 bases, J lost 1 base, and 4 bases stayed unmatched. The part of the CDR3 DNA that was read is TGTGCCAGCAGCCGGGGGACAGGGAACAACCAGGCTCCGCTT. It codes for CASSRGTGNNQAPL. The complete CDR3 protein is CASSRGTGNNQAPLF.

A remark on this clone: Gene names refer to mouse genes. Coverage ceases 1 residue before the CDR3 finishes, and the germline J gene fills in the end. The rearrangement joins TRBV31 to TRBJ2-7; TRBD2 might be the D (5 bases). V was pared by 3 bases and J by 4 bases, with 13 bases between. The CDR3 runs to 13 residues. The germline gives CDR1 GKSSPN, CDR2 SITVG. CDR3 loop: CAWRDFAPYEQYF. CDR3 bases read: TGTGCCTGGAGGGACTTCGCCCCGTATGAACAGTAC.

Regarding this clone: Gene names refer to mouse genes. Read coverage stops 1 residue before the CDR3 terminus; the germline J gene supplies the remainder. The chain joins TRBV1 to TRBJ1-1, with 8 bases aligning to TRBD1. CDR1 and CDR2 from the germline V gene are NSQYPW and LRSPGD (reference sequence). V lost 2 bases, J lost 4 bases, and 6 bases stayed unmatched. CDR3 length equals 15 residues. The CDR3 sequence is CTCSAWTGKGTEVFF. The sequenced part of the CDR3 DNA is TGCACCTGCAGTGCATGGACAGGGAAGGGCACAGAAGTCTTC.

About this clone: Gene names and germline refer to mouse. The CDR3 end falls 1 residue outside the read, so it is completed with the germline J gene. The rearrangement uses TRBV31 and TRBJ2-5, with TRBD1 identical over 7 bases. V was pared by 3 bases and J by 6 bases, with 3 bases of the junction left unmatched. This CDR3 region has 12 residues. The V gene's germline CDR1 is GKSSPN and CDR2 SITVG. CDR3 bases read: TGTGCCTGGAGACAGGGGACGGACACCCAGTAC. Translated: CAWRQGTDTQY. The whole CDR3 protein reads CAWRQGTDTQYF.

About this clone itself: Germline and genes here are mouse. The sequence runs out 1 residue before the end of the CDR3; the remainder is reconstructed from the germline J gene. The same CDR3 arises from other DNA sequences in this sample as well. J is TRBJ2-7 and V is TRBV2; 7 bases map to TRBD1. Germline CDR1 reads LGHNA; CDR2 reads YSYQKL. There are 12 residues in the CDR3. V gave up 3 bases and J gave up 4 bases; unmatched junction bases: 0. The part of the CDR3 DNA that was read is TGTGCCAGCAGCCAGACAGGGTATGAACAGTAC. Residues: CASSQTGYEQY. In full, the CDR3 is CASSQTGYEQYF.

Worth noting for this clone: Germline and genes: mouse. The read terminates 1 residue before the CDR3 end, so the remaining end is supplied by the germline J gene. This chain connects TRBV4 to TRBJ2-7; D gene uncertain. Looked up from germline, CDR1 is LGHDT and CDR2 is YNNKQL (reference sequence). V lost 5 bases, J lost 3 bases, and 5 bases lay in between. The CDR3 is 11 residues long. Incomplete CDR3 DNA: TGTGCCAGCAGCCGTCTCTATGAACAGTAC. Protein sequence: CASSRLYEQY. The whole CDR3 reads CASSRLYEQYF.

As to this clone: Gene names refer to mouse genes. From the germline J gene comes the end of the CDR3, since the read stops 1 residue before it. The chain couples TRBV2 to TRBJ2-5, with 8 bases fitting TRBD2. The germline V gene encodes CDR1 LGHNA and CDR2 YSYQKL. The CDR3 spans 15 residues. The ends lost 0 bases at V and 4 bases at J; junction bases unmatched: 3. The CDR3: CASSQEGGREDTQYF. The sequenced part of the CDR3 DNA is TGTGCCAGCAGCCAAGAGGGGGGGCGAGAAGACACCCAGTAC.

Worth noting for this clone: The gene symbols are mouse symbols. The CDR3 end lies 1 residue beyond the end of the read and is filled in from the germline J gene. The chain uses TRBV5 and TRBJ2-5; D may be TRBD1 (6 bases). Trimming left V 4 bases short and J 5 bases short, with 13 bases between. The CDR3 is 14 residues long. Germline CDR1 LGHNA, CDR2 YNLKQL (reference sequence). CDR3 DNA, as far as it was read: TGTGCCAGCAGCCCTACAGGGAGAGGAGACACCCAGTAC. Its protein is CASSPTGRGDTQY. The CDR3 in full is CASSPTGRGDTQYF.